The clone carrying this TCR beta chain showed up just once. Trimming shortened V by 0 bases and J by 0 bases, and 6 bases separated the two germline ends. The CDR3 is made up of 14 amino acids. The V gene's germline CDR1 is SGHKS and CDR2 YYEKEE (reference sequence). Run at survey level, the immunoSEQ assay was version v3.0. Sequencing was designed to cover roughly 35,000-55,000 T-cell genomes in each sample. TCRdb's table, derived via immunoSEQ multiplex PCR, lists solely in-frame clones and lacks some. The data show tens of thousands of clones, around four fifths seen once. This sample stems from a study of long-term antiretroviral therapy in people with HIV. As for the study in general: The earliest specimens came about a decade ahead of the 2015 immediate-ART recommendation.

Post-ART PBMC samples numbered at least two per donor, and pre-ART ones at least one. Participants who had HIV were, without exception, treated in the United States. The TCR was taken from a woman in her 50s with HIV. The material sequenced was unsorted PBMCs, taken 1.9 years after starting antiretroviral therapy. The J gene is TRBJ1-1, the V gene TRBV5-5; the D is unclear. The CDR3 reads CASSLEFMNTEAFF. CDR3 nucleotide sequence: TGTGCCAGCAGCTTGGAATTTATGAACACTGAAGCTTTCTTT.